This is a list of T cell receptor beta chains from one sample in a study of Graves' ophthalmopathy and Graves' hyperthyroidism. TCRdb recomputed calls from the multiplex PCR reads with MiXCR, one row per CDR3 protein. The sample contains 600,000 to 950,000 distinct CDR3 sequences, around 40% of which appear only once. The specimen was peripheral blood. All receptors come from an adult man with Graves' ophthalmopathy. CDR3s include the opening cysteine and the closing phenylalanine or tryptophan. D genes are given only for firm matches. Clone size is not always given. Where it is, it says once, few, many or a class for expanded clones.

clone size	D gene	V gene	J gene	CDR3 DNA	CDR3 protein
few	.	TRBV12-3/TRBV12-4	TRBJ1-5	TGTGCCAGCACCTCGAGCGGGGGGAATCAGCCCCAGCATTTT	CASTSSGGNQPQHF
.	TRBD1	TRBV25-1	TRBJ1-5	TGTGCCAGCAGTGAGCAGGGGACAGGGGAAAATCAGCCCCAGCATTTT	CASSEQGTGENQPQHF
few	.	TRBV9	TRBJ1-1	TGTGCCAGCAGCACGCAGAATGAGGGGCCCACTGAAGCTTTCTTT	CASSTQNEGPTEAFF
.	.	TRBV19	TRBJ1-3	TGTGCCAGTATACCGGACACTCACTCTGGAAACACCATATATTTT	CASIPDTHSGNTIYF
.	TRBD2	TRBV10-3	TRBJ2-2	TGTGCCAGCAGTCAAGACACACCGGGACTAGCCGCCGGGGAGCTGTTTTTT	CASSQDTPGLAAGELFF
.	TRBD2	TRBV9	TRBJ2-7	TGTGCCAGCAGCCATAGCGGGGGGTCTCACGAGCAGTACTTC	CASSHSGGSHEQYF
.	.	TRBV2	TRBJ2-7	TGTGCCAGCAGTGATATGTCGGCCAACTCCTACGAGCAGTACTTC	CASSDMSANSYEQYF
many	.	TRBV6-5	TRBJ1-1	TGTGCCAGCAGCGACAGGATCACTGAAGCTTTCTTT	CASSDRITEAFF
.	.	TRBV25-1	TRBJ2-2	TGTGCCAGCAGTTTTAGACAGCCGAACACCGGGGAGCTGTTTTTT	CASSFRQPNTGELFF
few	.	TRBV12-3/TRBV12-4	TRBJ1-5	TGTGCCAGCAGTTTAATGGCAGGAATTTATCAGCCCCAGCATTTT	CASSLMAGIYQPQHF
few	.	TRBV9	TRBJ1-6	TGTGCCAGCAGCTCCTGGGGGCTGATCAATTCACCCCTCCACTTT	CASSSWGLINSPLHF
.	TRBD1	TRBV24-1	TRBJ1-5	TGTGCCAGCAGTCCACATGCGGGACAGGCGAACAATCAGCCCCAGCATTTT	CASSPHAGQANNQPQHF
.	TRBD1	TRBV7-9	TRBJ2-5	TGTGCCAGCAGCGTGGGACAGAACGAAGAGACCCAGTACTTC	CASSVGQNEETQYF
many	.	TRBV7-9	TRBJ2-5	TGTGCCAGCAGCTTAGGGGACCGAAACCAAGAGACCCAGTACTTC	CASSLGDRNQETQYF
few	.	TRBV5-5	TRBJ1-6	TGTGCCAGCAGCAAAACGACAGCCTATAATTCGCCCCTCCACTTT	CASSKTTAYNSPLHF
.	.	TRBV10-3	TRBJ1-1	TGTGCCAGCACCGATCTGGACTGGAACACTGAAGCTTTCTTT	CASTDLDWNTEAFF
once	TRBD1	TRBV2	TRBJ1-2	TGTGCTAGAGATTTGGGGACAGGGGAAGGCTACACCTTC	CARDLGTGEGYTF
few	.	TRBV7-9	TRBJ1-1	TGTGCCAGTACCATGGGCGGAGCTGAAGCTTTCTTT	CASTMGGAEAFF
.	.	TRBV15	TRBJ2-5	TGTGCCACCAGCAGGCCGGTTAGGCAGGTTCAAGAGACCCAGTACTTC	CATSRPVRQVQETQYF
many	.	TRBV29-1	TRBJ2-2	TGCAGCGTTGGAGAGCGGTTCTCCTTGAACACCGGGGAGCTGTTTTTT	CSVGERFSLNTGELFF
.	.	TRBV6-5	TRBJ1-2	TGTGCCAGCAGTGTAAGTGAAGTTGATGGCTACACCTTC	CASSVSEVDGYTF
.	.	TRBV7-9	TRBJ2-7	TGTGCCAGCAGCTTAGACTTGGGCCTCGAGCAGTACTTC	CASSLDLGLEQYF
few	.	TRBV6-2/TRBV6-3	TRBJ2-5	TGTGCCAGCAGTTATAGACGGTGGGAGACCCAGTACTTC	CASSYRRWETQYF
few	.	TRBV19	TRBJ1-5	TGTGCCAGTAGTATTGCAGGGTTGGTTGAGCCCCAGCATTTT	CASSIAGLVEPQHF
many	.	TRBV7-9	TRBJ2-7	TGTGCCAGCAGCTTAGCCGAGGACTACGAGCAGTACTTC	CASSLAEDYEQYF
.	.	TRBV5-1	TRBJ2-2	TGCGCCAGCAGCTTGGTGCTAGCGTCCACCGGGGAGCTGTTTTTT	CASSLVLASTGELFF
once	.	TRBV2	TRBJ2-5	TGTGCCAGCAGTGCCGGGGGCCACCAGTACTTC	CASSAGGHQYF
.	TRBD2	TRBV29-1	TRBJ2-5	TGCAGCCTGGGGGGGGTCCAAGAGACCCAGTACTTC	CSLGGVQETQYF